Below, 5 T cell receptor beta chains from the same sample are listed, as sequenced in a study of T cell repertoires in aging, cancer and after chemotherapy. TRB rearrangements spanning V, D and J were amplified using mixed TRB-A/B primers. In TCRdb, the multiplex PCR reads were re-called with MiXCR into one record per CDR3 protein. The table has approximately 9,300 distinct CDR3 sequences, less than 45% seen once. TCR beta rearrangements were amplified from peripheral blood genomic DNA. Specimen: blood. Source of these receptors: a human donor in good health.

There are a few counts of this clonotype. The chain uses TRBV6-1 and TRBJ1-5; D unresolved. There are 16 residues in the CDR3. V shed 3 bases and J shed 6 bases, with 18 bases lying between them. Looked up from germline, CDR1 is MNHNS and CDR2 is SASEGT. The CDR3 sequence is CASSEGWTLSSQPQHF. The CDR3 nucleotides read TGTGCCAGCAGTGAGGGGTGGACGTTATCCTCTCAGCCCCAGCATTTT.

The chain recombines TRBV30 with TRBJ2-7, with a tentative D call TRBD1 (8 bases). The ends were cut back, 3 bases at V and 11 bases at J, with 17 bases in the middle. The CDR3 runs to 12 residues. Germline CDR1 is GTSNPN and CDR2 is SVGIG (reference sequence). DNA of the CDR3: TGTGCCTGGAGACAGGGGGGGAGCTCAAAGTACTTC. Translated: CAWRQGGSSKYF.

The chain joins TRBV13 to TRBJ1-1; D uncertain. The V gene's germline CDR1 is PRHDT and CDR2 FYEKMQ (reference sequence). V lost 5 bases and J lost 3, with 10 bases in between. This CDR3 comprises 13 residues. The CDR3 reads CASSIRGDTEAFF. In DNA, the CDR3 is TGTGCCAGCAGCATACGAGGCGACACTGAAGCTTTCTTT.

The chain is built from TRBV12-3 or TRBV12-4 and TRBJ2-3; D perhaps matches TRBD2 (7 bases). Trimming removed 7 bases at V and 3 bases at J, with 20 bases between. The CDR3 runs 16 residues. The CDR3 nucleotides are TGTGCCAGCACCGACCGGCGGGGGCCGGTAACAGATACGCAGTATTTT. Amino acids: CASTDRRGPVTDTQYF.

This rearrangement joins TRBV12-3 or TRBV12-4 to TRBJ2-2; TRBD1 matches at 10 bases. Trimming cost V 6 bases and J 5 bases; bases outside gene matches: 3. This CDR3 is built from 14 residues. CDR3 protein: CASSLGQGTGELFF. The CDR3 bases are TGTGCCAGCAGCTTGGGACAGGGGACCGGGGAGCTGTTTTTT.